Given below is one TCR beta chain in context. The antigen is not known. The germline gene is not matched at one end of the junction; a read error may be the cause. The data originate from a study of cytomegalovirus exposure and HLA in healthy donors. Notes on the study in general: Reportedly, fewer N-insertions than the roughly 700-donor mean appeared in an Asian-associated ancestry cluster in a later analysis. Apart from CMV serostatus, no immune exposure information was available. Common viral pathogens were later found to be apparently linked to several of the most significant clusters. Earlier results showed most TCR beta V segments being productive about 87% or about 30% of the time.

PCR amplification relied on 60 Vbeta primers (plus 13 Jbeta primers). Data came from immunoSEQ multiplex PCR; TCRdb stores just in-frame clones and leaves some out. The sample comprises about 84,000 clones, over 80% of which are singletons, and about 2.3% rests with the top ten. Germline V gives CDR1 WNHNN, CDR2 SYGVQD (reference sequence). CDR3 length equals 13 residues. This sequence joins TRBV10-1 and TRBJ2-1; a weak D match, TRBD2 (6 bases). Sequenced: PBMCs. This clonotype was obtained from a young man in good health and CMV-seronegative. CDR3 DNA sequence: TGCGCCAGCAATGAGGGGAGGTACAATGAGCAGTTCTTC. Amino acid sequence: CASNEGRYNEQFF.